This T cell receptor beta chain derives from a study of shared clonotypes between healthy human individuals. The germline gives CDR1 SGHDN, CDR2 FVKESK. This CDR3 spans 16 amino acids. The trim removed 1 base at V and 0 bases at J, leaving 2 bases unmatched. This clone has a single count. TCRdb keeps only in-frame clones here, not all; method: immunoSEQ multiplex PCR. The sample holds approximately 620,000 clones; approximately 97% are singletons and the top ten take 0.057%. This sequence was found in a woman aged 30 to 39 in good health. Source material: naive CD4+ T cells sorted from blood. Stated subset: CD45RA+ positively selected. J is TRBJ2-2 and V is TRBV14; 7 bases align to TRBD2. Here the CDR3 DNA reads TGTGCCAGCAGCCAAGCCGCGGGGGCGAACACCGGGGAGCTGTTTTTT. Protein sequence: CASSQAAGANTGELFF.